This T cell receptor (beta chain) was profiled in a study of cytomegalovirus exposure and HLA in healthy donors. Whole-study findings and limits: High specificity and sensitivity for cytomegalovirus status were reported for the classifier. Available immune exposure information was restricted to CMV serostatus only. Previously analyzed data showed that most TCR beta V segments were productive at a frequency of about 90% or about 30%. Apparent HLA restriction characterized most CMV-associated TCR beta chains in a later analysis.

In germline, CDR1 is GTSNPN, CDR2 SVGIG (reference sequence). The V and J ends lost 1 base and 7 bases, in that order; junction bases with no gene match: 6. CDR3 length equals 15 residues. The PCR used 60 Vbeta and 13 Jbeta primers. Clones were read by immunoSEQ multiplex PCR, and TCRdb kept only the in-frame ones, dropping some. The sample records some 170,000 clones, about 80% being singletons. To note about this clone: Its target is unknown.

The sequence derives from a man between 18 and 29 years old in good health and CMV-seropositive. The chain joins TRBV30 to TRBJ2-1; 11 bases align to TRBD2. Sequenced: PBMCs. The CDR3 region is CAWSGLAGNYNEQFF. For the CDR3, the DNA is TGTGCCTGGAGTGGACTAGCGGGAAATTATAATGAGCAGTTCTTC.